This entry lists 10 T cell receptor beta chains sequenced from one sample in a study of fetal regulatory T cell absence and autoimmunity. Repertoires were generated with immunoSEQ multiplex PCR, while TCRdb's copy carries only in-frame clones and drops some. The sample gives about 95,000 clones, 72% of which show up once; roughly 2% is in the top ten. Sequencing used pancreas tissue. The receptors come from a male donor with IPEX syndrome.

The V gene is TRBV5-1, the J gene TRBJ1-5; possibly TRBD1 for D (5 bases). V gave up 0 bases and J gave up 1 base, with 8 bases separating them. This CDR3 spans 15 amino acids. Germline loops: CDR1 SGHRS, CDR2 YFSETQ. CDR3 in DNA: TGCGCCAGCAGCTTGGGCGGGGGGAGCAATCAGCCCCAGCATTTT. This encodes CASSLGGGSNQPQHF. The complete variable domain, with remaining parts taken from reference TRBV5-1 and TRBJ1-5, reads KAGVTQTPRYLIKTRGQQVTLSCSPISGHRSVSWYQQTPGQGLQFLFEYFSETQRNKGNFPGRFSGRQFSNSRSEMNVSTLELGDSALYLCASSLGGGSNQPQHFGDGTRLSIL.

This clone showed up just a few times. V and J are TRBV30 and TRBJ1-5, with D possibly being TRBD1 (6 bases). V was cut by 0 bases and J by 7 bases, with 7 bases left in between. This CDR3 region has 12 residues. Germline CDR1 reads GTSNPN; CDR2 reads SVGIG (reference sequence). The CDR3 DNA sequence: TGTGCCTGGAGTGTAGGGGGGCAGCCCCAGCATTTT. Translated: CAWSVGGQPQHF.

The V and J genes are TRBV27 and TRBJ2-7, with TRBD1 as a possible D gene (5 bases). Trimming shortened V by 3 bases and J by 3 bases, and 15 bases separated the two germline ends. The CDR3 has 15 amino acids. Germline V gene data show CDR1 as MNHEY and CDR2 as SMNVEV (reference sequence). CDR3 region: CASSFIGAPFYEQYF. In DNA form, the CDR3 reads TGTGCCAGCAGTTTTATAGGGGCCCCTTTCTACGAGCAGTACTTC.

V and J are TRBV12-1 and TRBJ1-6; the table's D call of TRBD1 was not tested on the DNA. TRBV12-1 is a known pseudogene. The CDR3 is made up of 15 amino acids. The CDR3 sequence: CASSCRDRGDSPLHF. For the CDR3, the DNA is TGTGCCAGCAGCTGCCGGGACAGGGGAGATTCACCCCTCCACTTT.

The V and J genes are TRBV5-4 and TRBJ2-3, with 10 bases matching TRBD2. This CDR3 comprises 15 residues. CDR1 is SGHNT, CDR2 YYREEE, per germline (reference sequence). The ends lost 5 bases at V and 2 bases at J; junction bases unmatched: 5. CDR3 region: CASRVAGGHTDTQYF. The DNA for the CDR3 is TGTGCCAGCAGAGTAGCGGGGGGTCACACAGATACGCAGTATTTT.

This sequence joins TRBV6-4 and TRBJ1-2; possibly TRBD1 for D (6 bases). The CDR3 runs 15 residues. Germline CDR1 is MRHNA and CDR2 is SNTAGT. V gave up 0 bases and J gave up 7 bases, with 15 bases separating them. Here the CDR3 reads CASSDSTRGRGGYTF. The CDR3 DNA sequence: TGTGCCAGCAGTGACTCGACCAGGGGTAGGGGTGGCTACACCTTC.

The CDR3 here is CASSSWGRSADTQYF. The CDR3 DNA sequence: TGTGCCAGCAGCTCGTGGGGGAGGAGCGCAGATACGCAGTATTTT. The gene calls are TRBV9 and TRBJ2-3; perhaps TRBD2 as D (6 bases). Trimming stripped 4 bases from V and 4 bases from J, with 16 bases between. CDR1 is SGDLS, CDR2 YYNGEE, per germline. The CDR3 loop spans 15 amino acids. The full variable domain, rest sourced from reference TRBV9 and TRBJ2-3, is DSGVTQTPKHLITATGQRVTLRCSPRSGDLSVYWYQQSLDQGLQFLIQYYNGEERAKGNILERFSAQQFPDLHSELNLSSLELGDSALYFCASSSWGRSADTQYFGPGTRLTVL.

The chain uses TRBV6-1 and TRBJ2-3, with D possibly called TRBD1 or TRBD2 (5 bases each). Germline lookup yields CDR1 MNHNS and CDR2 SASEGT. The V gene lost 7 bases and the J gene lost 0 bases, with 11 bases spanning the gap. The length of the CDR3 is 14 residues. CDR3 in amino acids: CASNPWDSTDTQYF. CDR3 DNA sequence: TGTGCCAGCAACCCATGGGACAGCACAGATACGCAGTATTTT.

This clone was counted a few times. J is TRBJ1-5 and V is TRBV7-2; no definite D call. Per germline, CDR1 SGHTA and CDR2 FQGNSA. With 5 bases removed from V and 0 bases from J, the gap between germline ends came to 11 bases. The CDR3 is made up of 15 amino acids. The CDR3: CASSPEAYSNQPQHF. The CDR3 DNA follows: TGTGCCAGCAGCCCTGAGGCTTATAGCAATCAGCCCCAGCATTTT.

The chain recombines TRBV10-2 with TRBJ2-2; 8 nucleotides agree with TRBD2. V gave up 7 bases and J gave up 4 bases; unmatched junction bases: 17. Germline CDR1 is WSHSY and CDR2 is SAAADI. The CDR3 runs 18 residues. The CDR3 DNA follows: TGCGCCAGCACCCGGACTCTCGGGGGGGGCCGGTTCACCGGGGAGCTGTTTTTT. This encodes CASTRTLGGGRFTGELFF.